This paragraph covers one TCR beta chain sequence. These data belong to a study of blood T cell repertoires in COVID-19. Germline CDR1 MNHEY, CDR2 SVGAGI. This CDR3 has 14 amino acids. V lost 5 bases to trimming and J lost 3 bases; unmatched junction nucleotides: 4. Participant-given clinical history determined each cohort assignment. Authors' processing steps: Estimated nucleated cell counts came from reference gene primer amplification. Clones were sequenced by immunoSEQ multiplex PCR, and TCRdb holds only the in-frame ones, with some missing. V, J and clone size reflect that table, while D and trimming were determined from the DNA. The repertoire holds hundreds of thousands of clones, with over 75% as singletons.

Sequenced sample: PBMCs or T cells enriched from blood (not recorded which). The sequence derives from a woman younger than 45 who had recovered from COVID-19. J is TRBJ1-2 and V is TRBV6-5; 9 bases are shared with TRBD1. Written as DNA, the CDR3 is TGTGCCAGCAGTCCCGGGACAGGGCACTATGGCTACACCTTC. Translating it yields CASSPGTGHYGYTF.